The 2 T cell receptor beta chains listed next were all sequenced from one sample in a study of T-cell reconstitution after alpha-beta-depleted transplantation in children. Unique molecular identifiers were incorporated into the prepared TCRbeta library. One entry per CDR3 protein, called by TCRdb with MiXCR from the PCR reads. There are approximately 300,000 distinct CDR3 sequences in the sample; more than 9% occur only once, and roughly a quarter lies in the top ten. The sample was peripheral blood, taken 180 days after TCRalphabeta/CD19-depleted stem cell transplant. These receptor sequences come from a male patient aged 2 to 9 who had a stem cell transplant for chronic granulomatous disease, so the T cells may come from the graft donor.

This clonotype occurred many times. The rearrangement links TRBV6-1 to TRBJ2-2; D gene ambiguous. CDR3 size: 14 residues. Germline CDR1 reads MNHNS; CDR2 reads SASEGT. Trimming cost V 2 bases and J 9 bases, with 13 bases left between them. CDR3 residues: CASSELVLPRELFF. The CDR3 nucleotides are TGTGCCAGCAGTGAATTAGTGCTTCCCCGGGAGCTGTTTTTT.

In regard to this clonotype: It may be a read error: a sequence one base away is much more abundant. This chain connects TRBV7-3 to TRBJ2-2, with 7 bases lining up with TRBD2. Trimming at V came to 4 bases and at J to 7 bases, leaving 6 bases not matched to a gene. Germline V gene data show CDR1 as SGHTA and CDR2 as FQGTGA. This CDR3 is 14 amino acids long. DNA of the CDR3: TGTGCCAGCAGCTCCCCCAGCGGGGTCGGGGAGCTGTTTTTT. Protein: CASSSPSGVGELFF.